These 27 T cell receptor beta chains were all obtained from the same sample, sequenced in a study of shared clonotypes between healthy human individuals. Sequencing used immunoSEQ multiplex PCR; TCRdb keeps in-frame clones, though not all of them. This table holds 1.6 million or so clones, just under 99% found once. The sample comprised naive CD4+ T cells sorted from blood. Described subset: CD45RA+ positively selected. These receptors came from a young man in good health.

This chain links TRBV19 with TRBJ1-3, with D uncertain. Deletions cut 7 bases from V and 2 bases from J, with 9 bases between. The CDR3 runs 13 residues. Germline V lookup: CDR1 LNHDA, CDR2 SQIVND (reference sequence). In DNA, the CDR3 is TGTGCCAGTACCCAAAGGCCTGGAAACACCATATATTTT. Its protein is CASTQRPGNTIYF.

The V and J genes are TRBV18 and TRBJ2-7; TRBD1 matches at 8 bases. There are 15 residues in the CDR3. The germline gives CDR1 KGHSH, CDR2 LQKENI. V was clipped by 3 bases and J by 7 bases; unmatched bases: 11. The CDR3 loop is CASSPRRAGGGEQYF. The CDR3 nucleotides read TGTGCCAGCTCACCGAGAAGAGCAGGGGGCGGTGAGCAGTACTTC.

A single count supports this clone. The V gene is TRBV7-2, the J gene TRBJ2-7; the match to TRBD2 covers 10 bases. Germline V gives CDR1 SGHTA, CDR2 FQGNSA. V lost 4 bases, J lost 3 bases, and 6 bases stayed unmatched. The CDR3 covers 15 residues. Written as DNA, the CDR3 is TGTGCCAGCAGCTCTACTCTAGCGGGAGTCTACGAGCAGTACTTC. It specifies CASSSTLAGVYEQYF.

The V and J genes are TRBV27 and TRBJ2-7, with 8 positions matching TRBD1. CDR3 length: 16 amino acids. Germline CDR1 reads MNHEY; CDR2 reads SMNVEV (reference sequence). V shed 3 bases and J 8 bases; nucleotides not matched to a gene: 15. The CDR3 reads CASSFRRPGGPRQQYF. CDR3 DNA sequence: TGTGCCAGCAGTTTTAGGCGTCCAGGGGGCCCCCGACAGCAGTACTTC.

The genes are TRBV2 and TRBJ2-7, with 7 positions matching TRBD2. The CDR3 has 15 residues. CDR1 is SNHLY, CDR2 FYNNEI, per germline. V shed 1 base and J 2 bases; nucleotides not matched to a gene: 5. The CDR3 reads CASSEELALAYEQYF. DNA for the CDR3: TGTGCCAGCAGTGAAGAACTAGCGCTAGCCTACGAGCAGTACTTC.

The chain couples TRBV6-1 to TRBJ1-1, with D hard to call. V dropped 5 bases and J dropped 3 bases, with 4 bases sitting between them. Looked up from germline, CDR1 is MNHNS and CDR2 is SASEGT. This CDR3 spans 11 amino acids. CDR3 sequence (DNA): TGTGCCAGCAGTAAATACACTGAAGCTTTCTTT. Its protein product is CASSKYTEAFF.

This chain links TRBV18 with TRBJ2-5; D is unclear. The ends were cut back, 2 bases at V and 1 base at J, with 5 bases in the middle. This CDR3 spans 13 amino acids. The germline V gene encodes CDR1 KGHSH and CDR2 LQKENI. This CDR3 reads CASSPYGQETQYF. CDR3 DNA sequence: TGTGCCAGCTCACCATACGGCCAAGAGACCCAGTACTTC.

This sequence joins TRBV18 and TRBJ2-5, with unresolved D. The CDR3 is made up of 13 amino acids. CDR1 KGHSH and CDR2 LQKENI come from the germline V gene. V lost 8 bases and J 0 bases, leaving 10 bases between the germline ends. The chain's CDR3 is CASAWGNQETQYF. DNA of the CDR3: TGTGCCAGCGCGTGGGGAAACCAAGAGACCCAGTACTTC.

This sequence joins TRBV11-2 and TRBJ2-7; D remains ambiguous. The CDR3 contains 12 residues. V shed 8 bases and J shed 0 bases, with 8 bases lying between them. Germline CDR1 reads SGHAT; CDR2 reads FQNNGV. The CDR3 region has the DNA TGTGCCAGCGGGGTGAGCTCCTACGAGCAGTACTTC. Its translation is CASGVSSYEQYF.

A remark on this clone: This sample also contains other DNA sequences that code for the same CDR3. J is TRBJ1-5 and V is TRBV7-9; D is unclear. V lost 1 base to trimming and J lost 4 bases, with 8 bases between them. CDR1 and CDR2 (germline): SEHNR, FQNEAQ (reference sequence). The CDR3 contains 14 residues. The CDR3 region has the DNA TGTGCCAGCAGCTTAGTAGGCGGGAATCAGCCCCAGCATTTT. Protein: CASSLVGGNQPQHF.

The chain joins TRBV9 to TRBJ2-3; D gene ambiguous. This CDR3 has 12 amino acids. Trimming stripped 1 base from V and 6 bases from J, with 6 bases between. The germline V gene has CDR1 SGDLS and CDR2 YYNGEE. CDR3 nucleotide sequence: TGTGCCAGCAGCGTACGGTGGGATACGCAGTATTTT. Protein product: CASSVRWDTQYF.

The chain uses TRBV10-1 and TRBJ2-1; D may correspond to TRBD1 or TRBD2 (5 bases each). V lost 7 bases and J 14 bases, leaving 18 bases between the germline ends. The CDR3 contains 12 residues. Germline loops: CDR1 WNHNN, CDR2 SYGVQD (reference sequence). The CDR3 reads CASTLNRDLEFF. CDR3 sequence (DNA): TGCGCCAGCACCCTTAACCGGGACCTAGAGTTCTTC.

The chain combines TRBV7-8 with TRBJ1-4; TRBD1 aligns across 9 bases. V gave up 4 bases and J gave up 10 bases; unmatched junction bases: 16. The CDR3 is 17 amino acids. Germline-derived CDR1 and CDR2 are SGHVS and FQNEAQ. For the CDR3, the DNA is TGTGCCAGCAGCTCGTTACCCCGGGACAGGGTATTCCGAAAACTGTTTTTT. It specifies CASSSLPRDRVFRKLFF.

This clone was counted once. This chain links TRBV5-1 with TRBJ2-7; possibly TRBD1 for D (5 bases). Trimming stripped 4 bases from V and 6 bases from J, with 35 bases between. CDR1 is SGHRS and CDR2 is YFSETQ in the germline V gene. The CDR3 is 20 residues long. CDR3 residues: CASSLSSGRSPFAPGSEQYF. In DNA form, the CDR3 reads TGCGCCAGCAGCCTCTCTTCAGGGCGTAGCCCCTTCGCTCCTGGCTCCGAGCAGTACTTC. Supplemented by reference TRBV5-1 and TRBJ2-7, the full variable domain reads KAGVTQTPRYLIKTRGQQVTLSCSPISGHRSVSWYQQTPGQGLQFLFEYFSETQRNKGNFPGRFSGRQFSNSRSEMNVSTLELGDSALYLCASSLSSGRSPFAPGSEQYFGPGTRLTVT.

With regard to this clone: Other DNA sequences within the sample encode an identical CDR3. The chain combines TRBV5-1 with TRBJ2-1; 13 bases align to TRBD2. The germline V gene encodes CDR1 SGHRS and CDR2 YFSETQ. This CDR3 has 15 residues. The trim removed 4 bases at V and 4 bases at J, leaving 2 bases unmatched. CDR3 in amino acids: CASSRGLAGYNEQFF. CDR3 DNA sequence: TGCGCCAGCAGCAGGGGACTAGCGGGATACAATGAGCAGTTCTTC.

The chain carries TRBV5-1 and TRBJ2-5; no firm D call. Germline values: CDR1 SGHRS, CDR2 YFSETQ. The germline V and J ends were trimmed by 4 bases and 5 bases, with 12 bases remaining between them. The CDR3 is 13 residues long. In DNA form, the CDR3 reads TGCGCCAGCAGCCCAAACATGGCCGAGACCCAGTACTTC. Translating gives CASSPNMAETQYF.

This clone was counted a single time. The chain links TRBV2 to TRBJ2-1; D could derive from TRBD1 or TRBD2 (5 bases each). The V gene lost 5 bases and the J gene lost 5 bases, with 13 bases spanning the gap. This CDR3 comprises 14 residues. Germline V lookup: CDR1 SNHLY, CDR2 FYNNEI. CDR3 sequence: CASSLDGTHNEQFF. The CDR3 DNA reads as TGTGCCAGCAGTTTGGACGGGACCCACAATGAGCAGTTCTTC. Complete variable domain (other parts from reference TRBV2 and TRBJ2-1): EPEVTQTPSHQVTQMGQEVILRCVPISNHLYFYWYRQILGQKVEFLVSFYNNEISEKSEIFDDQFSVERPDGSNFTLKIRSTKLEDSAMYFCASSLDGTHNEQFFGPGTRLTVL.

The chain combines TRBV5-1 with TRBJ2-7; D possibly uses TRBD1 or TRBD2 (5 bases each). This CDR3 has 13 amino acids. The germline V gene has CDR1 SGHRS and CDR2 YFSETQ. V was pared by 2 bases and J by 5 bases, with 11 bases between. As DNA, the CDR3 is TGCGCCAGCAGCTTTAGGGACCTCAACGAGCAGTACTTC. As protein: CASSFRDLNEQYF.

The chain has TRBV18 and TRBJ2-7, with D unresolved. The CDR3 covers 12 residues. Germline V gene lookup returns CDR1 KGHSH and CDR2 LQKENI. Trimming removed 5 bases from V and 0 bases from J, with 5 bases in between. The CDR3 region is CASSISSYEQYF. The CDR3 nucleotides are TGTGCCAGCTCAATCTCCTCCTACGAGCAGTACTTC.

Remarks on this clone: In the same sample, other DNA sequences code for this CDR3. Here the CDR3 reads CASSYGGTPYEQYF. CDR3 nucleotides: TGTGCCAGCAGTTACGGGGGGACTCCCTACGAGCAGTACTTC. The rearrangement uses TRBV6-5 and TRBJ2-7; weak D call: TRBD2 (6 bases). The CDR3 loop spans 14 amino acids. Per germline, CDR1 MNHEY and CDR2 SVGAGI. Trimming cost V 2 bases and J 2 bases, with 10 bases left between them.

The rearrangement links TRBV7-9 to TRBJ2-7, with D perhaps TRBD2 (6 bases). Trimming left V 3 bases short and J 3 bases short, with 12 bases between. The V gene's germline CDR1 is SEHNR and CDR2 FQNEAQ (reference sequence). The CDR3 covers 14 residues. As DNA, the CDR3 is TGTGCCAGCAGCTTTTCGGGAGCCAACTACGAGCAGTACTTC. Protein: CASSFSGANYEQYF.

The chain links TRBV6-5 to TRBJ2-3; D call uncertain. CDR1 and CDR2 (germline): MNHEY, SVGAGI. Trimming removed 0 bases at V and 1 base at J, with 8 bases between. The CDR3 loop spans 15 amino acids. DNA for the CDR3: TGTGCCAGCAGTTACTCGACGGTCCGCACAGATACGCAGTATTTT. It translates to CASSYSTVRTDTQYF.

This clone appeared a single time. This sequence joins TRBV28 and TRBJ1-1; D perhaps matches TRBD1 (5 bases). Germline CDR1 and CDR2: MDHEN and SYDVKM. The CDR3 spans 15 residues. V dropped 6 bases and J dropped 0 bases, with 14 bases sitting between them. CDR3 in DNA: TGTGCCAGCAGATACGGGGACCGAATGAACACTGAAGCTTTCTTT. Translation: CASRYGDRMNTEAFF.

V gene TRBV4-3 combines with J gene TRBJ2-5, with TRBD2 matching over 8 bases. The junction had 10 bases not matched to a gene; V was cut back by 0 bases and J by 4 bases. The CDR3 loop spans 17 amino acids. The germline gives CDR1 LGHNA, CDR2 YSLEER. The CDR3 DNA follows: TGCGCCAGCAGCCAAGAGCCCCCGGGGGGGGTGGGAGAGACCCAGTACTTC. It encodes CASSQEPPGGVGETQYF.

The chain couples TRBV2 to TRBJ2-4, with D possibly being TRBD2 (6 bases). This CDR3 is 12 amino acids long. CDR1 and CDR2 from the germline V gene are SNHLY and FYNNEI. V dropped 11 bases and J dropped 0 bases, with 8 bases sitting between them. CDR3 nucleotide sequence: TGTGCCGCGGGGATAGCCAAAAACATTCAGTACTTC. Translated, it gives CAAGIAKNIQYF.

The chain links TRBV2 to TRBJ2-1; 9 positions match TRBD2. Germline loops: CDR1 SNHLY, CDR2 FYNNEI. Germline trimming cut 7 bases from V and 0 bases from J; bases unmatched to any gene: 4. The CDR3 extends over 15 amino acids. The CDR3 bases are TGTGCCAGCAACAAGCGGGAGGTCTCCTACAATGAGCAGTTCTTC. Its translation is CASNKREVSYNEQFF.

The chain uses TRBV28 and TRBJ1-5; maybe TRBD1 (5 bases). CDR3 length equals 12 residues. The germline V gene has CDR1 MDHEN and CDR2 SYDVKM. V was pared by 7 bases and J by 6 bases, with 10 bases between. CDR3 sequence: CASNPGTQPQHF. The CDR3 DNA follows: TGTGCCAGCAATCCAGGGACTCAGCCCCAGCATTTT.